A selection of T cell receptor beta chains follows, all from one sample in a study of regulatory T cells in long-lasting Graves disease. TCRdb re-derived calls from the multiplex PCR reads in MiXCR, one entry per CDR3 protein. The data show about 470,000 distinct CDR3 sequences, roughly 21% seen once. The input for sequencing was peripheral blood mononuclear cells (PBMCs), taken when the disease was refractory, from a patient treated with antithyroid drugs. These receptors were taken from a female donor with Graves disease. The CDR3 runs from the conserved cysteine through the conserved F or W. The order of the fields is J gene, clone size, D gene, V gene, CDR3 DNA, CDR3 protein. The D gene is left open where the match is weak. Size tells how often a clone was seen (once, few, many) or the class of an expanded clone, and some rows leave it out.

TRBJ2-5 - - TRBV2 TGTGCCAGCAGGGATTCCTACTCACAAGAGACCCAGTACTTC CASRDSYSQETQYF
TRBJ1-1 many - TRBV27 TGTGCCAGCAGTTCTCGGGTGACAGGCCTTCCAGAAGCTTTCTTT CASSSRVTGLPEAFF
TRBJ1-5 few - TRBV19 TGTGCCAGTAGTATAAACAACCGTAGCAATCAGCCCCAGCATTTT CASSINNRSNQPQHF
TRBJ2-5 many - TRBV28 TGTGCCAGCAGTTTTTTGGACCTAAGAGGGACCCAGTACTTC CASSFLDLRGTQYF
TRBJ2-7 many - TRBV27 TGTGCCAGCAGTTTATTCGGAGGGACTCACTACGAGCAGTACTTC CASSLFGGTHYEQYF
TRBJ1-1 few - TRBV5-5 TGTGCCAGCAGCCGCAAGGGGAACACTGAAGCTTTCTTT CASSRKGNTEAFF
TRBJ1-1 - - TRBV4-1 TGCGCCAGCAGCCAAGGAGGATGGGGGCTCGACACTGAAGCTTTCTTT CASSQGGWGLDTEAFF
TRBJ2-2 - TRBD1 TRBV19 TGTGCCAGTAGCACCGAGGCCCCAGGGGGCTTGAACACCGGGGAGCTGTTTTTT CASSTEAPGGLNTGELFF
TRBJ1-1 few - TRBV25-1 TGTGCCAGCAGTGCGGTGAGGGGTGAAGCTTTCTTT CASSAVRGEAFF
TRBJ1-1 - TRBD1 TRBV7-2 TGTGCCAGCAGCTTAGGACTTCAGGGGGCGGTGAACACTGAAGCTTTCTTT CASSLGLQGAVNTEAFF
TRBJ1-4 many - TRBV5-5 TGTGCCAGCAGCTTGGTATCCGGGATCCGCGATGAAAAACTGTTTTTT CASSLVSGIRDEKLFF
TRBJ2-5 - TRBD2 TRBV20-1 TGCAGTGCTGAGTCACAAGCGGGAGGGGTACAAGAGACCCAGTACTTC CSAESQAGGVQETQYF
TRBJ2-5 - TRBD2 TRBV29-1 TGCAGCGTTGGCGGGACTAGCGTCAGAGGGGCCCAGTACTTC CSVGGTSVRGAQYF
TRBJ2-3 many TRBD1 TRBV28 TGTGCCAGCAGTTCCATCCCGGGACAGGGAAGTAATACGCAGTATTTT CASSSIPGQGSNTQYF
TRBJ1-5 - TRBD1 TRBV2 TGTGTCAGCAGTTACGGGACAGGGGGCTTTACGAGCAATCAGCCCCAGCATTTT CVSSYGTGGFTSNQPQHF
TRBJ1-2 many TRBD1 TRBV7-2 TGTGCCAGCAGCAAAGGGGACAGGGGGCGCGGTGGCTACACCTTC CASSKGDRGRGGYTF
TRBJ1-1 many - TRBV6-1 TGTGCCAGCAGTCCGACAACGATGAACACTGAAGCTTTCTTT CASSPTTMNTEAFF